Presented here are 28 T cell receptor beta chains from one specimen sequenced in a study of T cell changes during pregnancy in multiple sclerosis. Data came from immunoSEQ multiplex PCR; TCRdb stores just in-frame clones and leaves some out. The profile covers tens of thousands of clones, with almost 95% appearing a single time and 1.5% to 2.5% taken by the ten largest. Sequenced material: peripheral blood, taken in the third trimester of pregnancy. The receptors were gathered from a female donor in good health, enrolled as a control in a pregnancy study.

This chain links TRBV7-3 with TRBJ2-1; TRBD2 aligns across 12 bases. The ends lost 3 bases at V and 9 bases at J; junction bases unmatched: 3. The CDR3 is 14 residues long. The V gene's germline CDR1 is SGHTA and CDR2 FQGTGA. CDR3 sequence (DNA): TGTGCCAGCAGCTTGACTAGCGGGAGTAGTGAGCAGTTCTTC. Protein product: CASSLTSGSSEQFF.

The CDR3 coding sequence is TGTGCCAGCAGTGAAGTGACTAGCGGTGGTGAGCAGTTCTTC. Amino acids: CASSEVTSGGEQFF. This chain joins TRBV6-4 and TRBJ2-1, with 9 bases aligning to TRBD2. The CDR3 runs to 14 residues. The germline CDR1 and CDR2 sequences are MRHNA and SNTAGT. The J segment lost 9 bases and the V segment lost 3 bases, leaving 6 bases of the junction unmatched.

The chain couples TRBV2 to TRBJ1-5; 8 nucleotides align to TRBD1. The CDR3 is made up of 19 amino acids. Germline lookup yields CDR1 SNHLY and CDR2 FYNNEI. V trimming: 2 bases; J trimming: 3 bases; junction bases outside the gene matches: 15. The CDR3 sequence: CASSEIQGASYWVNQPQHF. The CDR3, as DNA: TGTGCCAGCAGTGAAATTCAGGGGGCGAGTTATTGGGTCAATCAGCCCCAGCATTTT.

V gene TRBV7-9 combines with J gene TRBJ2-1; 9 nucleotides align to TRBD1. V lost 3 bases to trimming and J lost 7 bases; unmatched junction nucleotides: 10. The germline V gene has CDR1 SEHNR and CDR2 FQNEAQ (reference sequence). The CDR3 extends over 16 amino acids. The CDR3 is CASSFNSGTGRNEQFF. CDR3 DNA: TGTGCCAGCAGCTTTAACTCCGGGACAGGGCGGAATGAGCAGTTCTTC.

This chain uses TRBV5-6 with TRBJ2-7, with D hard to call. The CDR3 extends over 13 amino acids. V was pared by 5 bases and J by 1 base, with 10 bases between. CDR1 is SGHDT, CDR2 YYEEEE, per germline. The CDR3 DNA is TGTGCCAGCAGTCGCGCTAGGTCCTACGAGCAGTACTTC. Translation: CASSRARSYEQYF.

The chain employs TRBV7-9 and TRBJ1-2, with 8 positions matching TRBD1. The germline gives CDR1 SEHNR, CDR2 FQNEAQ (reference sequence). The V and J ends lost 3 bases and 0 bases, in that order; junction bases with no gene match: 6. The CDR3 totals 16 residues. The CDR3 loop is CASSFLGQETNYGYTF. CDR3 in DNA: TGTGCCAGCAGCTTTCTGGGACAGGAGACTAACTATGGCTACACCTTC.

This clone was detected only once. The V and J genes are TRBV5-8 and TRBJ2-3, with no clear D. Trimming left V 0 bases short and J 1 base short, with 12 bases between. This CDR3 is built from 16 residues. Germline values: CDR1 SGHTS, CDR2 YDEGEE. DNA for the CDR3: TGTGCCAGCAGCTTGGGGGCTGCACTCGGCACAGATACGCAGTATTTT. It specifies CASSLGAALGTDTQYF.

In its sample, this clone was seen once. The rearrangement joins TRBV2 to TRBJ2-5; D is ambiguous. Germline values: CDR1 SNHLY, CDR2 FYNNEI. Trimming left V 7 bases short and J 0 bases short, with 15 bases between. CDR3 length: 15 residues. The CDR3 region is CASTARSWYQETQYF. The CDR3 bases are TGTGCCAGCACTGCACGCAGTTGGTACCAAGAGACCCAGTACTTC.

The rearrangement uses TRBV7-9 and TRBJ2-7; TRBD1 might be the D (5 bases). The CDR3 runs to 14 residues. The V end lost 5 bases, the J end lost 2 bases, and 13 bases lay between the germline ends. In germline, CDR1 is SEHNR, CDR2 FQNEAQ (reference sequence). The CDR3 region has the DNA TGTGCCAGCAGCCCCCGCAAGGACACCTACGAGCAGTACTTC. Its protein is CASSPRKDTYEQYF.

V gene TRBV28 combines with J gene TRBJ1-5; D perhaps matches TRBD1 (5 bases). This CDR3 contains 16 residues. Germline values: CDR1 MDHEN, CDR2 SYDVKM. Trimming stripped 2 bases from V and 2 bases from J, with 13 bases between. DNA of the CDR3: TGTGCCAGCAGTTTAATGGGGGGTAGGGGCAATCAGCCCCAGCATTTT. Protein: CASSLMGGRGNQPQHF.

The chain recombines TRBV7-2 with TRBJ2-3; 13 nucleotides match TRBD2. Unmatched junction bases numbered 3, after V lost 4 bases and J lost 5 bases. Germline CDR1 reads SGHTA; CDR2 reads FQGNSA. The CDR3 contains 15 residues. CDR3 amino acids: CASSSGLAGVDTQYF. The CDR3 bases are TGTGCCAGCAGCTCCGGACTAGCGGGAGTAGATACGCAGTATTTT.

The chain employs TRBV27 and TRBJ1-1; no firm D call. The CDR3 loop spans 12 amino acids. V gave up 6 bases and J gave up 4 bases, with 9 bases separating them. Germline V gene lookup returns CDR1 MNHEY and CDR2 SMNVEV (reference sequence). CDR3 coding DNA: TGTGCCAGCAGCCCGGGTGGCACTGAAGCTTTCTTT. Translation gives CASSPGGTEAFF.

V is TRBV19 and J is TRBJ1-1, with TRBD1 matching 7 bases. Germline V gene sequence: CDR1 LNHDA, CDR2 SQIVND (reference sequence). Losses at the gene ends were 7 bases for V and 6 bases for J; bases not matched to a gene: 5. The CDR3 is made up of 12 amino acids. CDR3 sequence: CASTHDRAEAFF. For the CDR3, the DNA is TGTGCCAGTACCCATGACAGGGCTGAAGCTTTCTTT.

The chain recombines TRBV29-1 with TRBJ2-7; 10 positions agree with TRBD1. V trimming: 7 bases; J trimming: 4 bases; junction bases outside the gene matches: 10. CDR1 is SQVTM and CDR2 is ANQGSEA in the germline V gene. This CDR3 has 14 residues. In DNA, the CDR3 is TGCAGCGCGCGACCGGGACAGGGGAAATACGAGCAGTACTTC. Encoded protein: CSARPGQGKYEQYF.

This clone was counted between two and nine times. The chain recombines TRBV4-1 with TRBJ2-7; the D gene is possibly TRBD2 (5 bases). The CDR3 loop spans 14 amino acids. Trimming took 1 base from V and 3 from J, leaving 10 bases between them. Germline V gene data show CDR1 as MGHRA and CDR2 as YSYEKL. This CDR3 is CASSQGLRGYEQYF. In DNA form, the CDR3 reads TGCGCCAGCAGCCAAGGTCTACGGGGCTACGAGCAGTACTTC.

The genes are TRBV11-1 and TRBJ2-7; 7 bases fit TRBD1. This CDR3 spans 16 amino acids. In germline, CDR1 is SGHAT, CDR2 FQDESV (reference sequence). Trimming cost V 5 bases and J 1 base; bases outside gene matches: 11. In DNA, the CDR3 is TGTGCCAGCAGCCGGGACAGCCGCGGCCTTTCCTACGAGCAGTACTTC. Translating gives CASSRDSRGLSYEQYF. The complete variable domain, with remaining parts taken from reference TRBV11-1 and TRBJ2-7, reads EAEVAQSPRYKITEKSQAVAFWCDPISGHATLYWYRQILGQGPELLVQFQDESVVDDSQLPKDRFSAERLKGVDSTLKIQPAELGDSAMYLCASSRDSRGLSYEQYFGPGTRLTVT.

J is TRBJ1-2 and V is TRBV6-1, with 7 bases that match TRBD1. With 6 bases clipped from V and 9 bases from J, the junction kept 16 bases outside the gene matches. Germline V lookup: CDR1 MNHNS, CDR2 SASEGT. This CDR3 is 15 amino acids long. CDR3 coding DNA: TGTGCCAGCAGGACAGGGCTTGGACCCGAGAATAGCTACACCTTC. Protein sequence: CASRTGLGPENSYTF.

This chain links TRBV28 with TRBJ1-5; 8 nucleotides line up with TRBD1. V dropped 4 bases and J dropped 5; count of bases not matched to a gene: 7. Germline V lookup: CDR1 MDHEN, CDR2 SYDVKM. The CDR3 is 15 residues long. CDR3 sequence reads: CASSSGSGGYQPQHF. DNA of the CDR3: TGTGCCAGCAGTTCAGGGTCAGGGGGCTATCAGCCCCAGCATTTT.

This CDR3 is CAWSVGQTLQPQHF. CDR3 DNA sequence: TGTGCCTGGAGTGTAGGACAAACCCTCCAGCCCCAGCATTTT. The rearrangement joins TRBV30 to TRBJ1-5, with D perhaps TRBD1 (5 bases). The CDR3 runs 14 residues. Trimming cost V 0 bases and J 7 bases, with 13 bases left between them. The germline V gene encodes CDR1 GTSNPN and CDR2 SVGIG (reference sequence).

This clone was observed a handful of times. The genes are TRBV7-3 and TRBJ2-2, with D tentatively TRBD2 (5 bases). This CDR3 spans 13 amino acids. Germline V CDR1 and CDR2: SGHTA, FQGTGA. V was pared by 0 bases and J by 7 bases, with 6 bases between. The CDR3 DNA follows: TGTGCCAGCAGCTTAACCGGGGTCGGGGAGCTGTTTTTT. This translates into CASSLTGVGELFF. The entire variable domain, with the rest obtained from reference TRBV7-3 and TRBJ2-2, is as follows: GAGVSQTPSNKVTEKGKYVELRCDPISGHTALYWYRQSLGQGPEFLIYFQGTGAADDSGLPNDRFFAVRPEGSVSTLKIQRTERGDSAVYLCASSLTGVGELFFGEGSRLTVL.

This chain connects TRBV12-2 to TRBJ2-6; the table assigns TRBD1, which was not confirmed against the DNA. TRBV12-2 is a pseudogene segment. The CDR3 totals 19 residues. CDR3 in amino acids: CASRLGGTGGPSGANVLTF. The DNA for the CDR3 is TGTGCAAGTCGCTTAGGAGGGACAGGGGGTCCCTCTGGGGCCAACGTCCTGACTTTC.

Written as DNA, the CDR3 is TGTGCCAGCAGTTACTCGCCCAGTTGGACAGCCCAGAGATTAACCTTC. This gives the protein CASSYSPSWTAQRLTF. The chain links TRBV6-5 to TRBJ1-2; TRBD1 might be the D (6 bases). V dropped 0 bases and J dropped 14 bases, with 25 bases sitting between them. Germline V lookup: CDR1 MNHEY, CDR2 SVGAGI. The CDR3 spans 16 residues.

The chain uses TRBV11-2 and TRBJ2-7, with D possibly being TRBD1 (6 bases). The germline V gene encodes CDR1 SGHAT and CDR2 FQNNGV. This CDR3 region has 15 residues. The V gene lost 3 bases and the J gene lost 5 bases, with 17 bases spanning the gap. The CDR3 sequence: CASSFRGREVDEQYF. DNA of the CDR3: TGTGCCAGCAGCTTCAGGGGCCGAGAGGTGGACGAGCAGTACTTC.

CDR3 nucleotides: TGTGCCAGCATGGGGGGAGTGGAGACCCAGTACTTC. Its protein product is CASMGGVETQYF. The V gene is TRBV6-4, the J gene TRBJ2-5; maybe TRBD2 (6 bases). Trimming stripped 7 bases from V and 5 bases from J, with 11 bases between. The germline V gene encodes CDR1 MRHNA and CDR2 SNTAGT. CDR3 length equals 12 residues.

The V gene is TRBV30, the J gene TRBJ2-1; TRBD1 is a possible D gene (5 bases). Trimming took 2 bases from V and 4 from J, leaving 9 bases between them. Germline V gene data show CDR1 as GTSNPN and CDR2 as SVGIG (reference sequence). This CDR3 is 13 amino acids long. In nucleotides, the CDR3 is TGTGCCTGGAGTCATGGACATTACAATGAGCAGTTCTTC. It encodes CAWSHGHYNEQFF.

In its sample, this clone was seen a few times. The chain employs TRBV6-5 and TRBJ1-1; TRBD1 agrees at 7 bases. Germline CDR1 and CDR2: MNHEY and SVGAGI. The CDR3 contains 11 residues. The ends lost 6 bases at V and 10 bases at J; junction bases unmatched: 5. The CDR3 here is CASRSTGVAFF. The CDR3 nucleotides are TGTGCCAGCAGATCCACAGGGGTAGCTTTCTTT.

The chain couples TRBV7-3 to TRBJ2-3, with D possibly TRBD1 on 5 matching bases. The CDR3 runs to 15 residues. The V end was cut by 2 bases, the J end by 2 bases, with 11 bases between. The germline V gene has CDR1 SGHTA and CDR2 FQGTGA. The CDR3 DNA reads as TGTGCCAGCAGCTTACAGGGTTACTTCACAGATACGCAGTATTTT. This translates into CASSLQGYFTDTQYF.

This chain joins TRBV18 and TRBJ2-2, with TRBD1 matching 9 bases. This CDR3 region has 16 residues. Germline CDR1 KGHSH, CDR2 LQKENI. The V gene end was trimmed by 5 bases and the J gene end by 2 bases; junction bases not matched to a gene: 6. The CDR3 DNA reads TGTGCCAGCTCATTACCGACAGGGGGAAACACCGGGGAGCTGTTTTTT. The encoded protein is CASSLPTGGNTGELFF.